The clone carrying this T cell receptor (beta chain) has only one observation. This specimen comes from a study of blood T cell repertoires in COVID-19. Study in general: Some COVID-19 samples were acute and others convalescent; all came from the United States, Italy and Spain. PBMCs, B-cell-depleted T cells, or T cells provided the cDNA or gDNA that made up the material.

Authors' analysis steps: Estimation of nucleated cell counts was performed using reference gene primer amplification. The repertoire was sequenced with immunoSEQ multiplex PCR; TCRdb's copy has only in-frame clones and lacks some. The V and J calls and clone size come from that table; D and trimming were worked out from the DNA. The sample lists about 100,000 clones, less than 90% occurring once. The CDR3 totals 12 residues. Germline CDR1 MNHEY, CDR2 SVGAGI. Trimming cost V 6 bases and J 4 bases; bases outside gene matches: 0. The V call is TRBV6-5, the J call TRBJ1-3, with 7 bases that match TRBD1. This clonotype was obtained from a man aged 25-40 years in a cohort sampled during active COVID-19. The sample comprised peripheral blood. For the CDR3, the DNA is TGTGCCAGCAGGACAGGGGGAAACACCATATATTTT. Its protein product is CASRTGGNTIYF.